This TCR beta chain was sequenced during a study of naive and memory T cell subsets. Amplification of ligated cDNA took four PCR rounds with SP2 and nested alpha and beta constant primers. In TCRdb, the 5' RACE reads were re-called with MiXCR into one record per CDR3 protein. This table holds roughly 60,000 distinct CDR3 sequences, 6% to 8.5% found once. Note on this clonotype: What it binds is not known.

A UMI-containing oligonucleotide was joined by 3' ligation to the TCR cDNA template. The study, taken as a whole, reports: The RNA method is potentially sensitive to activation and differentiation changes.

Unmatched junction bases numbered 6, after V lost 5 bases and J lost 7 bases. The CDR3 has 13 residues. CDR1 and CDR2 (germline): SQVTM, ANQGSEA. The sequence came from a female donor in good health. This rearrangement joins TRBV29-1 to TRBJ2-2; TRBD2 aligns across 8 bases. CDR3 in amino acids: CSVKAGVYGELFF. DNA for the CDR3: TGCAGCGTTAAAGCGGGGGTTTACGGGGAGCTGTTTTTT.